The next 18 T cell receptor beta chains were all read from a single sample in a study of CD8 T cells in ankylosing spondylitis. TCRdb re-derived calls from the 5' RACE reads in MiXCR, one entry per CDR3 protein. Of tens of thousands of distinct CDR3 sequences in the sample, around 6% were seen once. The material sequenced was blood, either unsorted or a sorted T cell fraction (not recorded which). The receptors were gathered from a male donor with ankylosing spondylitis or in good health (not recorded which).

This clonotype was counted at least ten times. The gene calls are TRBV20-1 and TRBJ2-3; D not resolved. The ends were cut back, 2 bases at V and 0 bases at J, with 9 bases in the middle. Germline values: CDR1 DFQATT, CDR2 SNEGSKA (reference sequence). CDR3 length equals 14 residues. The CDR3 region has the DNA TGCAGTGCTAGACGGGCAAGTAGCACAGATACGCAGTATTTT. Translated: CSARRASSTDTQYF.

This clonotype was detected ten times or more. The chain carries TRBV7-3 and TRBJ1-6, with D unclear. CDR1 SGHTA and CDR2 FQGTGA come from the germline V gene. The CDR3 contains 15 residues. Trimming took off 4 bases at V and 7 bases at J, with 14 bases between the two ends. The CDR3 loop reads CASSSGGSVNSPLHF. CDR3 nucleotide sequence: TGTGCCAGCAGCTCTGGCGGGAGTGTCAATTCACCCCTCCACTTT.

This clonotype showed up many times. The junction shows a germline mismatch at one end, possibly a read error. The rearrangement joins TRBV6-1 to TRBJ1-1; TRBD1 matches 8 bases. CDR1 MNHNS and CDR2 SASEGT come from the germline V gene. The CDR3 totals 14 residues. The CDR3 here is CASRPNRGNAEAFF. For the CDR3, the DNA is TGTGCCAGCAGACCCAACAGGGGGAACGCTGAAGCTTTCTTT.

This clonotype has at least ten counts. The chain carries TRBV20-1 and TRBJ2-5; D may match TRBD1 or TRBD2 (6 bases each). There are 14 residues in the CDR3. Trimming removed 6 bases at V and 4 bases at J, with 18 bases between. The germline gives CDR1 DFQATT, CDR2 SNEGSKA (reference sequence). The CDR3 region is CSALDSSGVETQYF. For the CDR3, the DNA is TGCAGTGCCCTGGACAGCTCGGGGGTAGAGACCCAGTACTTC.

This clonotype was detected many times. The chain uses TRBV20-1 and TRBJ2-1; TRBD2 matches 8 bases. Trimming cost V 6 bases and J 7 bases; bases outside gene matches: 5. CDR3 length equals 12 residues. Germline values: CDR1 DFQATT, CDR2 SNEGSKA (reference sequence). CDR3 sequence: CSAPGRGNEQFF. The CDR3 DNA reads TGCAGTGCCCCCGGGAGGGGAAATGAGCAGTTCTTC.

This clonotype has ten or more counts. The rearrangement joins TRBV6-2 or TRBV6-3 to TRBJ1-2; TRBD1 matches at 8 bases. This CDR3 has 15 residues. Germline V gives CDR1 MNHEY, CDR2 SVGEGT. J lost 2 bases, V lost 5 bases, and 7 bases had no gene match. CDR3 protein: CASSRTGRTNYGYTF. The CDR3 region has the DNA TGTGCCAGCAGTCGGACAGGGAGGACGAACTATGGCTACACCTTC.

This clonotype came up many times. The chain has TRBV11-1 and TRBJ2-2; D unclear. V gave up 5 bases and J gave up 5 bases, with 12 bases separating them. Germline CDR1 and CDR2: SGHAT and FQDESV (reference sequence). This CDR3 comprises 14 residues. CDR3 sequence reads: CASSILSPTGELFF. CDR3 in DNA: TGTGCCAGCAGCATACTCAGTCCTACCGGGGAGCTGTTTTTT.

The sample holds many counts of this clonotype. The chain recombines TRBV5-1 with TRBJ1-1; weak D call: TRBD1 (5 bases). Germline CDR1 SGHRS, CDR2 YFSETQ. The CDR3 has 12 amino acids. Deletions cut 5 bases from V and 1 base from J, with 6 bases between. CDR3 in DNA: TGCGCCAGCAGTACAGGGAACACTGAAGCTTTCTTT. This sequence encodes CASSTGNTEAFF.

This clonotype was counted many times. The chain couples TRBV9 to TRBJ2-3, with 9 bases lining up with TRBD1. Per germline, CDR1 SGDLS and CDR2 YYNGEE. The CDR3 sequence is 16 residues long. V lost 0 bases and J lost 6; bases outside the gene matches: 8. DNA for the CDR3: TGTGCCAGCAGCGTAGCTCTGGGACAGGGCTATGATACGCAGTATTTT. It specifies CASSVALGQGYDTQYF.

This clonotype was recorded many times. The chain carries TRBV10-2 and TRBJ1-5; possible D gene TRBD1, 5 bases. The CDR3 is made up of 15 amino acids. The germline V gene encodes CDR1 WSHSY and CDR2 SAAADI. V was clipped by 3 bases and J by 2 bases, with 11 bases between them. CDR3 sequence: CASSERWDGNQPQHF. CDR3 nucleotides: TGCGCCAGCAGTGAACGGTGGGACGGCAATCAGCCCCAGCATTTT.

The genes are TRBV18 and TRBJ1-2; D ambiguous. The V end was cut by 2 bases, the J end by 8 bases, with 6 bases between. The CDR3 is 11 amino acids. CDR1 and CDR2 (germline): KGHSH, LQKENI. Here the CDR3 reads CASSPGRGYTF. CDR3 bases: TGTGCCAGCTCACCAGGCCGGGGCTACACCTTC.

This clonotype was detected ten times or more. The chain links TRBV6-6 to TRBJ2-7, with a tentative D call TRBD2 (6 bases). The length of the CDR3 is 13 residues. With 5 bases removed from V and 4 bases from J, the gap between germline ends came to 12 bases. From germline, CDR1 is MNHNY and CDR2 SVGAGI (reference sequence). The CDR3 loop reads CASSPGTAYEQYF. DNA for the CDR3: TGTGCCAGCAGTCCGGGGACTGCTTACGAGCAGTACTTC.

This clonotype was recorded many times. This chain connects TRBV5-1 to TRBJ1-2, with 11 bases fitting TRBD1. V lost 4 bases to trimming and J lost 11 bases; unmatched junction nucleotides: 13. CDR1 is SGHRS, CDR2 YFSETQ, per germline. The length of the CDR3 is 15 residues. The DNA of the CDR3 is TGCGCCAGCAGCCGGGACAGGGGGACGCCGGCTGGATACACCTTC. This encodes CASSRDRGTPAGYTF.

This clonotype was seen at least ten times. V gene TRBV6-5 combines with J gene TRBJ2-1; a weak D match, TRBD1 (5 bases). CDR3 length: 21 amino acids. The V and J ends lost 5 bases and 4 bases respectively, with 33 bases between them. The germline V gene has CDR1 MNHEY and CDR2 SVGAGI. CDR3 bases: TGTGCCAGCAGTACCCGGTTGGGGCTAGGGGCGACTGGGCTCGTGTACAATGAGCAGTTCTTC. Its protein is CASSTRLGLGATGLVYNEQFF.

This clonotype was found many times. The rearrangement uses TRBV20-1 and TRBJ2-3, with 8 nucleotides matching TRBD2. V dropped 6 bases and J dropped 5; count of bases not matched to a gene: 13. The CDR3 covers 15 residues. Germline V lookup: CDR1 DFQATT, CDR2 SNEGSKA (reference sequence). The CDR3 DNA reads TGCAGTGCAGCACCTCAACTAGCGGATAGAGATACGCAGTATTTT. Amino acids: CSAAPQLADRDTQYF.

This clonotype came up many times. The J gene is TRBJ2-1, the V gene TRBV20-1; 10 positions agree with TRBD1. The CDR3 extends over 12 amino acids. CDR1 and CDR2 (germline): DFQATT, SNEGSKA (reference sequence). CDR3 nucleotides: TGCGGTACCGGGACAGGGGATAGTGAGCAGTTCTTC. This sequence encodes CGTGTGDSEQFF.

This clonotype was detected ten times or more. This chain links TRBV5-1 with TRBJ2-2, with TRBD2 as a possible D gene (6 bases). Germline V gene lookup returns CDR1 SGHRS and CDR2 YFSETQ. The CDR3 is made up of 15 amino acids. The germline V and J ends were trimmed by 4 bases and 1 base, with 11 bases remaining between them. CDR3 residues: CASSRGTQNTGELFF. CDR3 nucleotide sequence: TGCGCCAGCAGCCGGGGGACGCAGAACACCGGGGAGCTGTTTTTT.

Ten or more counts support this clonotype. CDR3 nucleotides: TGTGCCACCAGTGATGGCGCTAGGACCCTCTCGGATGAGCAGTTCTTC. It specifies CATSDGARTLSDEQFF. This rearrangement joins TRBV24-1 to TRBJ2-1; D is unclear. The length of the CDR3 is 16 residues. Germline-derived CDR1 and CDR2 are KGHDR and SFDVKD. The V end lost 3 bases, the J end lost 8 bases, and 19 bases lay between the germline ends.